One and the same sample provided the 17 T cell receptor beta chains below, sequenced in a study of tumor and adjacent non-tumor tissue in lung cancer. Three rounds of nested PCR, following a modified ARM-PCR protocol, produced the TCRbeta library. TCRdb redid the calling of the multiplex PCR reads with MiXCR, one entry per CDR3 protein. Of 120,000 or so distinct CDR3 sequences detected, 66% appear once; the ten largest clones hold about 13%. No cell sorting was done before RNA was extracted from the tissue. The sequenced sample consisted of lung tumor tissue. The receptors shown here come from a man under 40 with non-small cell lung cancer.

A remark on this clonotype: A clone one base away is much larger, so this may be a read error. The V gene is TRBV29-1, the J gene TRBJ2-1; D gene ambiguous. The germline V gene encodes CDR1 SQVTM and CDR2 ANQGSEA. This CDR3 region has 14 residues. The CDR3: CSVDSSRRWNEQLF. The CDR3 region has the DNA TGCAGCGTTGACAGTAGCCGGAGATGGAATGAGCAGTTATTC.

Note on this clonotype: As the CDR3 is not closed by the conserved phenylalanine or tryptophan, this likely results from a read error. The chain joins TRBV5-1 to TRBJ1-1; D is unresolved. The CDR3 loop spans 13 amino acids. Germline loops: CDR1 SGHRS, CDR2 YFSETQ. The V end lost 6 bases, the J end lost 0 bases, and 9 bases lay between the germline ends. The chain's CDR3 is CASTLNVNTEAFC. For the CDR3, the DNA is TGCGCCAGCACCCTGAATGTGAACACTGAAGCTTTCTGT.

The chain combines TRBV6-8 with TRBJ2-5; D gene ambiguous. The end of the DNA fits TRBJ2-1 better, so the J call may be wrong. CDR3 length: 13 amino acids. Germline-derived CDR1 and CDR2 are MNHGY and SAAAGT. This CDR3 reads CASIAAVVETQFF. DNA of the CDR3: TGTGCCAGCATTGCCGCTGTAGTAGAGACCCAGTTCTTC.

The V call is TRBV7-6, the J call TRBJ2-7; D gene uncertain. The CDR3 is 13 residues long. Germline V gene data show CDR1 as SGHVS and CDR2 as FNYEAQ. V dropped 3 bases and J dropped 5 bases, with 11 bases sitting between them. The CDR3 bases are TGTGCCAGCAGCTTGGGTGTCGACCACGAGCAGTACTTC. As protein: CASSLGVDHEQYF.

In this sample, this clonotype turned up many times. This chain's CDR3 is CASSLGTGRSYEQYF. Written as DNA, the CDR3 is TGTGCCAGCAGCCTAGGGACTGGTCGATCCTACGAGCAGTACTTC. The chain has TRBV5-8 and TRBJ2-7, with D perhaps matching TRBD2 (6 bases). Germline V CDR1 and CDR2: SGHTS, YDEGEE. This CDR3 has 15 residues. With 4 bases removed from V and 1 base from J, the gap between germline ends came to 15 bases.

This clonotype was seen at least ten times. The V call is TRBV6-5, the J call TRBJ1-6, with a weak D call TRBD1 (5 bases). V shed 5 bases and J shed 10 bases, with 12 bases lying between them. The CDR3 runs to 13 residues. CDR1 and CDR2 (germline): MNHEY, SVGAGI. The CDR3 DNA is TGTGCCAGCAGTCAACGCAGGGTCTCACCCCTCCACTTT. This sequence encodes CASSQRRVSPLHF.

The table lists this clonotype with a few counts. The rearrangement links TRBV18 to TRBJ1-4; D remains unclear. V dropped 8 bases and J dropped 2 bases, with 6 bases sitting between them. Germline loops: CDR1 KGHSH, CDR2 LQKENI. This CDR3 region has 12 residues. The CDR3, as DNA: TGTGCCAGCCATGACACTAATGAAAAACTGTTTTTT. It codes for CASHDTNEKLFF.

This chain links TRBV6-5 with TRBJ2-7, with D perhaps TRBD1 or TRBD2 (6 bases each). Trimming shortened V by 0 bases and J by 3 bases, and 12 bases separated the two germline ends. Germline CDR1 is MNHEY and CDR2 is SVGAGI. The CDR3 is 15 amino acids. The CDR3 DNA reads TGTGCCAGCAGTTACTCTCCGGGGGCGTACTACGAGCAGTACTTC. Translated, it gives CASSYSPGAYYEQYF.

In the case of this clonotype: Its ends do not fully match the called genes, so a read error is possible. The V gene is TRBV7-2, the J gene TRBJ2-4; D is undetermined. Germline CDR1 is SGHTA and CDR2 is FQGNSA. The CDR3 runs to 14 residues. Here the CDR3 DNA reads TGTGCCCGCAGCTTAGAGGATAATCAGAACATTCAGTACTTC. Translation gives CARSLEDNQNIQYF.

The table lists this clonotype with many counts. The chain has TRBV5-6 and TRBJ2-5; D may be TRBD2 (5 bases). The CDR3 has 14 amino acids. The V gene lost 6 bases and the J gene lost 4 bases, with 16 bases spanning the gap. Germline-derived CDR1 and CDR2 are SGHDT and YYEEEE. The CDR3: CASTSLGGRETQYF. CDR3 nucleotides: TGTGCCAGCACCAGCCTAGGAGGACGAGAGACCCAGTACTTC.

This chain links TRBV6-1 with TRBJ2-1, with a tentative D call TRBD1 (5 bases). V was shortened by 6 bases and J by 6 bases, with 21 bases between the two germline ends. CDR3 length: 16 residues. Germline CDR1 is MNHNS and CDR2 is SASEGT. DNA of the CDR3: TGTGCCAGCAGCAGAAGGAGTATAGGGGCGCGCAATGAGCAGTTCTTC. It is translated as CASSRRSIGARNEQFF.

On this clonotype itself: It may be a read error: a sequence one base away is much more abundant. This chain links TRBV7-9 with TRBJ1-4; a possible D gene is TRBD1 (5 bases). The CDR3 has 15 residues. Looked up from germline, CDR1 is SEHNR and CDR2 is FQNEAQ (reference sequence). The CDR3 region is CASTVARGGGEKLLF. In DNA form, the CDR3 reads TGTGCCAGCACAGTTGCACGGGGCGGAGGTGAAAAACTGTTGTTT.

In DNA, the CDR3 is TGTGCCAGCAGTATAAATGGCCGGGACAGAAAAAATTATGGCTACACCTTC. Its protein product is CASSINGRDRKNYGYTF. The chain couples TRBV5-6 to TRBJ1-2, with 7 bases identical to TRBD1. Looked up from germline, CDR1 is SGHDT and CDR2 is YYEEEE. The CDR3 consists of 17 residues. V lost 5 bases to trimming and J lost 5 bases; unmatched junction nucleotides: 18.

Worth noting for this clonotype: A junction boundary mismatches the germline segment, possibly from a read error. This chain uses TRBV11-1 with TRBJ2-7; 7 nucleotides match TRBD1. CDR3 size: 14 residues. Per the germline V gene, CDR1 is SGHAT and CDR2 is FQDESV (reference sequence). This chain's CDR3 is CASSLIGGNYEQYF. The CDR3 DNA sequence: TGTGCCAGCAGCCTTATAGGGGGCAACTACGAGCAGTATTTC.

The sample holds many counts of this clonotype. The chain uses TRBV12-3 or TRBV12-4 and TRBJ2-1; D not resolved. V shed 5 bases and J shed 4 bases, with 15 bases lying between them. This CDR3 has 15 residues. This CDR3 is CASSPWADPYNEQFF. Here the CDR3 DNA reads TGTGCCAGCAGTCCGTGGGCGGACCCTTACAATGAGCAGTTCTTC.

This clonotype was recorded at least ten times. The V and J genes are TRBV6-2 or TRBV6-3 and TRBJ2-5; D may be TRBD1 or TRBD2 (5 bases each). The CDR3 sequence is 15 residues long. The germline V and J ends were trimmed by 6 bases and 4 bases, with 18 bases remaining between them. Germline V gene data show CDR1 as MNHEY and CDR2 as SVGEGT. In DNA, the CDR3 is TGTGCCAGCAGGGAGAGGGGAGCCTATGGAGAGACCCAGTACTTC. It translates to CASRERGAYGETQYF.

CDR3 residues: CANNQRLDTDTQYF. The CDR3 DNA follows: TGTGCCAATAACCAAAGACTCGACACAGATACGCAGTATTTT. This chain joins TRBV4-2 and TRBJ2-3; no firm D call. V shed 10 bases and J shed 2 bases, with 16 bases lying between them. This CDR3 is 14 amino acids long. The germline V gene has CDR1 LGHNA and CDR2 YNFKEQ.